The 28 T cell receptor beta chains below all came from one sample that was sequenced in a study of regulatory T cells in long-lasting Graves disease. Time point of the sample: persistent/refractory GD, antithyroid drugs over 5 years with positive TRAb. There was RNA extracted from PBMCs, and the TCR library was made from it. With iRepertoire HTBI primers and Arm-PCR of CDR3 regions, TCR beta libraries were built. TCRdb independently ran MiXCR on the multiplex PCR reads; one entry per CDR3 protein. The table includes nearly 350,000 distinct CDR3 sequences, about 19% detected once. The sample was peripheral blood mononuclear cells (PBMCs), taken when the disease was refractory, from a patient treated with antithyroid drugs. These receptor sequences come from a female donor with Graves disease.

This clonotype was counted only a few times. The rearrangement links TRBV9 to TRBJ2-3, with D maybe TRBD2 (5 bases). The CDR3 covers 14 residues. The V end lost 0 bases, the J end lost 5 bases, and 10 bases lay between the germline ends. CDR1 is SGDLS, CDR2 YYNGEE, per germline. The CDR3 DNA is TGTGCCAGCAGCGTAGCTAGCAGAGGAGATACGCAGTATTTT. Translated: CASSVASRGDTQYF.

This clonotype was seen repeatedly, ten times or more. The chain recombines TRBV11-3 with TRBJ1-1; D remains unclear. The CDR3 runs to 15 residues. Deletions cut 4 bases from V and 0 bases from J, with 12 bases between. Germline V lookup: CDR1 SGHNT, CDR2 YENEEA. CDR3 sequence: CASSYGGSLNTEAFF. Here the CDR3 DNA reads TGTGCCAGCAGCTACGGTGGAAGCCTGAACACTGAAGCTTTCTTT.

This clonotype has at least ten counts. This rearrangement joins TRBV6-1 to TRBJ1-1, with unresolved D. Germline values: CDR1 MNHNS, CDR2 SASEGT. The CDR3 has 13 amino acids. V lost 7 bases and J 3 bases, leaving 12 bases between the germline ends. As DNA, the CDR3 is TGTGCCAGCAAAAGACTAAAGGACACTGAAGCTTTCTTT. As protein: CASKRLKDTEAFF.

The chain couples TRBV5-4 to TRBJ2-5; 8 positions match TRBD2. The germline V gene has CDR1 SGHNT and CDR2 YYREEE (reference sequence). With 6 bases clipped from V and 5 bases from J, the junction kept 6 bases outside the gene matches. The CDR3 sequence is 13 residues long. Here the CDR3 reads CASTTSGGETQYF. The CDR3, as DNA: TGTGCCAGCACCACTTCGGGGGGGGAGACCCAGTACTTC. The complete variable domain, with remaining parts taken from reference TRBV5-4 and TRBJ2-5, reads ETGVTQSPTHLIKTRGQQVTLRCSSQSGHNTVSWYQQALGQGPQFIFQYYREEENGRGNFPPRFSGLQFPNYSSELNVNALELDDSALYLCASTTSGGETQYFGPGTRLLVL.

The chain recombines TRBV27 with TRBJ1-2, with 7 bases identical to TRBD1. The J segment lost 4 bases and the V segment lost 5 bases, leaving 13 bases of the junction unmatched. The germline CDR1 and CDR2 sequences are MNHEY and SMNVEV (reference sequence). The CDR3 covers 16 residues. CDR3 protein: CASSLYPRGLGYGYTF. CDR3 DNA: TGTGCCAGCAGTCTATATCCGAGGGGGCTCGGCTATGGCTACACCTTC.

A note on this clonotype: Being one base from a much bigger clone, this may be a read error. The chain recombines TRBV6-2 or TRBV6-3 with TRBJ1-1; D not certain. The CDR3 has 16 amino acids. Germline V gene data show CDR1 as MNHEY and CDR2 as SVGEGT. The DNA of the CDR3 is TGTGCCAGCAAGTTTTACGGGAGGGCCATGAACACTGAAGCTCTCTTT. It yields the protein CASKFYGRAMNTEALF.

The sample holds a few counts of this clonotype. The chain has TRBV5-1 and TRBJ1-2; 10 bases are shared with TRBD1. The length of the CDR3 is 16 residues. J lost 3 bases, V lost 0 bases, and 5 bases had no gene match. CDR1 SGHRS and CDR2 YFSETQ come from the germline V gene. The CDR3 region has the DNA TGCGCCAGCAGCTTGGATGGACAGGGGGTATACTATGGCTACACCTTC. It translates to CASSLDGQGVYYGYTF.

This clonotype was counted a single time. CDR3 in DNA: TGTGCCAGCAGCGCGGACGGGGGAGGCGCTGAAGCTTTCTTT. Its translation is CASSADGGGAEAFF. The rearrangement links TRBV7-6 to TRBJ1-1, with D perhaps matching TRBD1 (5 bases). The CDR3 totals 14 residues. Trimming removed 5 bases from V and 6 bases from J, with 16 bases in between. Germline assignment: CDR1 SGHVS and CDR2 FNYEAQ.

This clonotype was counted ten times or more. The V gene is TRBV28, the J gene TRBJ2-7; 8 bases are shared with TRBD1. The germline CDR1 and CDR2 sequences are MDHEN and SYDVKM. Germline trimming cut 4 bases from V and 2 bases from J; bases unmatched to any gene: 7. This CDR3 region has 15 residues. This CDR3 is CASSSQGAATYEQYF. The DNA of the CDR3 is TGTGCCAGCAGTTCCCAGGGGGCAGCTACCTACGAGCAGTACTTC.

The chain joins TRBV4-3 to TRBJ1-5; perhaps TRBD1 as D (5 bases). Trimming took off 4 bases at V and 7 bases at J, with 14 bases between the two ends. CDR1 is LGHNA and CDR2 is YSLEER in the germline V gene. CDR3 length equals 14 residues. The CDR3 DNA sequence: TGCGCCAGCAGCCCACCCTATGGGGCCCAGCCCCAGCATTTT. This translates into CASSPPYGAQPQHF.

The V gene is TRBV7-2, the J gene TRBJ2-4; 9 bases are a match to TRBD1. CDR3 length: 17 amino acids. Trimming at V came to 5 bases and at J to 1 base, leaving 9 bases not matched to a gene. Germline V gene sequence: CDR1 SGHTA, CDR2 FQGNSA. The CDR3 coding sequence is TGTGCCAGCAGCGGACCCGGGACAGGGAACGCCAAAAACATTCAGTACTTC. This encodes CASSGPGTGNAKNIQYF.

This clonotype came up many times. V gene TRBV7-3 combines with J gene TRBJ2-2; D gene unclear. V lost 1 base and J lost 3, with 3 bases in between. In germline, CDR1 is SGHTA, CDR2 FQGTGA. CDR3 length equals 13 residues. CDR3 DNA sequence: TGTGCCAGCAGCTTAATGGACACCGGGGAGCTGTTTTTT. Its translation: CASSLMDTGELFF.

CDR3 sequence reads: CAIKTVAKNIQYF. CDR3 nucleotides: TGTGCCATAAAGACGGTAGCCAAAAACATTCAGTACTTC. The chain combines TRBV28 with TRBJ2-4; no clear D gene. The CDR3 contains 13 residues. V was trimmed by 10 bases and J by 0 bases, leaving 10 bases between them. Looked up from germline, CDR1 is MDHEN and CDR2 is SYDVKM.

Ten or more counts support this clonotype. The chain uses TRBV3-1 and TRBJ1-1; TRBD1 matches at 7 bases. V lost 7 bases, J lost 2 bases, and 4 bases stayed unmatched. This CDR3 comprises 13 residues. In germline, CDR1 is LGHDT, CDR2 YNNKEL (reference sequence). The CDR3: CASNTGANTEAFF. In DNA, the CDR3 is TGTGCCAGCAACACAGGGGCTAACACTGAAGCTTTCTTT.

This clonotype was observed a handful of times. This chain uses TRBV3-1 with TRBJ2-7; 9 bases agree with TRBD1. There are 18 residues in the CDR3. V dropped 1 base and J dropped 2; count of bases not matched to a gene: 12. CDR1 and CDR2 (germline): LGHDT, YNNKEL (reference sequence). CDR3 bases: TGTGCCAGCAGCCAAGCGAATTCGGTGACAGGGGGTACCTACGAGCAGTACTTC. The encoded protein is CASSQANSVTGGTYEQYF.

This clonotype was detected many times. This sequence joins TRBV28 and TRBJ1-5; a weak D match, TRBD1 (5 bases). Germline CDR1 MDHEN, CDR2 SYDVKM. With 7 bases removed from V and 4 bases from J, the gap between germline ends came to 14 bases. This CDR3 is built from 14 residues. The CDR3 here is CASTGPPTNQPQHF. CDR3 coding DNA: TGTGCCAGCACGGGACCCCCAACTAATCAGCCCCAGCATTTT.

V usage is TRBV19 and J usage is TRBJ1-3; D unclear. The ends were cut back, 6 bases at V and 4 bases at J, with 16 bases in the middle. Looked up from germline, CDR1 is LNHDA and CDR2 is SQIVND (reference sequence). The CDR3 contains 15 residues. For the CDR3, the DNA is TGTGCCAGTAGCACCCTGGGGTCTTCGGGAAACACCATATATTTT. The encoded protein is CASSTLGSSGNTIYF. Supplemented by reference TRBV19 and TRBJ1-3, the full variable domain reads DGGITQSPKYLFRKEGQNVTLSCEQNLNHDAMYWYRQDPGQGLRLIYYSQIVNDFQKGDIAEGYSVSREKKESFPLTVTSAQKNPTAFYLCASSTLGSSGNTIYFGEGSWLTVV.

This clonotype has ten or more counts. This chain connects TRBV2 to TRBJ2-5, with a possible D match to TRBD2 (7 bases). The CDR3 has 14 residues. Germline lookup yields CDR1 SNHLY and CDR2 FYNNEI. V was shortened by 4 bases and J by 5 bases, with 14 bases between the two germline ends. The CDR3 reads CASSAAGALETQYF. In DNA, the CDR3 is TGTGCCAGCAGTGCTGCGGGGGCTTTGGAGACCCAGTACTTC.

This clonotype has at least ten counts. This chain's CDR3 is CASRYGPGGYQPQHF. The CDR3 coding sequence is TGTGCCAGCAGGTACGGCCCTGGGGGCTATCAGCCCCAGCATTTT. The chain joins TRBV12-3 or TRBV12-4 to TRBJ1-5, with TRBD1 as a possible D gene (6 bases). Trimming pared 6 bases from V and 5 bases from J, leaving 17 bases between. The CDR3 is made up of 15 amino acids.

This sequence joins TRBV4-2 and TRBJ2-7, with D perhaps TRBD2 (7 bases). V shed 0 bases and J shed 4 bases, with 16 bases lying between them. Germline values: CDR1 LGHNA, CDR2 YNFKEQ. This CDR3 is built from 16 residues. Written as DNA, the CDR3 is TGTGCCAGCAGCCAAGAAAGGTGGGGGGGCGGTTACGAGCAGTACTTC. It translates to CASSQERWGGGYEQYF.

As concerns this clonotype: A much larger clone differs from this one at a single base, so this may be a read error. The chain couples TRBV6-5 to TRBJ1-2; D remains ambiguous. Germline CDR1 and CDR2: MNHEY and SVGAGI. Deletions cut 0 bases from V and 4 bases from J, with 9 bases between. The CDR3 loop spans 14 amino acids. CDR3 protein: CASSYSVGLYGYTF. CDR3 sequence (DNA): TGTGCCAGCAGTTACTCTGTAGGACTCTATGGCTACACCTTC.

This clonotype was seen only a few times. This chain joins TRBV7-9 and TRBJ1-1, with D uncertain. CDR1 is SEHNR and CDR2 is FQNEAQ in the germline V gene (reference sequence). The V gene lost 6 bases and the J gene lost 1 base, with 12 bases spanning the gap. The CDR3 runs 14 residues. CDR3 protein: CASSIRAANTEAFF. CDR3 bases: TGTGCCAGCAGTATAAGGGCAGCGAACACTGAAGCTTTCTTT. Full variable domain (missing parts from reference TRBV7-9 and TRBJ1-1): DTGVSQNPRHKITKRGQNVTFRCDPISEHNRLYWYRQTLGQGPEFLTYFQNEAQLEKSRLLSDRFSAERPKGSFSTLEIQRTEQGDSAMYLCASSIRAANTEAFFGQGTRLTVV.

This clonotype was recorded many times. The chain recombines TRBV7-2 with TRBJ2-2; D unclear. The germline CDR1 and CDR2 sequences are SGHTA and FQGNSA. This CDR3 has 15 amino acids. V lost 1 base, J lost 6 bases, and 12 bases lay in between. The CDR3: CASSLVATSAGELFF. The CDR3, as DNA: TGTGCCAGCAGCTTAGTTGCCACATCGGCCGGGGAGCTGTTTTTT. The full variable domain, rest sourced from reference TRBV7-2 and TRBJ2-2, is GAGVSQSPSNKVTEKGKDVELRCDPISGHTALYWYRQSLGQGLEFLIYFQGNSAPDKSGLPSDRFSAERTGGSVSTLTIQRTQQEDSAVYLCASSLVATSAGELFFGEGSRLTVL.

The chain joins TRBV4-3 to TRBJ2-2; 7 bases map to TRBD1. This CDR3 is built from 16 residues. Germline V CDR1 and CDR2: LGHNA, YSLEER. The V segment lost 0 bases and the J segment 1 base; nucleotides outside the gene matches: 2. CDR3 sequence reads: CASSQEGTENTGELFF. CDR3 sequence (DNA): TGCGCCAGCAGCCAAGAGGGGACAGAGAACACCGGGGAGCTGTTTTTT.

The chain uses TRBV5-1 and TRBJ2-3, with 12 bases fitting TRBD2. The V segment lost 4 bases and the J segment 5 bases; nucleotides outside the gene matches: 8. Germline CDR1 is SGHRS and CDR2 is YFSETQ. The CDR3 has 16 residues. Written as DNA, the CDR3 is TGCGCCAGCAGCCTAACTAGCGGGGGGCCTCAAGATACGCAGTATTTT. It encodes CASSLTSGGPQDTQYF.

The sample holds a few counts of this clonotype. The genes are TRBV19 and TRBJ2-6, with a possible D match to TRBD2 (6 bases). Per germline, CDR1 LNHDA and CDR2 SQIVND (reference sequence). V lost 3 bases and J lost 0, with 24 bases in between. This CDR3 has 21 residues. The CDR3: CASSINLGRTTKDSGANVLTF. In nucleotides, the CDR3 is TGTGCCAGTAGTATTAACCTGGGACGGACTACGAAAGACTCTGGGGCCAACGTCCTGACTTTC.

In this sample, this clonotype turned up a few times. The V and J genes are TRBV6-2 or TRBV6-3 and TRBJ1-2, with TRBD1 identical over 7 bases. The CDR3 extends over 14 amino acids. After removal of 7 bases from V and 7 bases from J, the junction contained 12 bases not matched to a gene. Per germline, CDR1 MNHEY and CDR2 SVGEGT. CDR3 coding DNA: TGTGCCAGCAAATACAGGGGCCTAGAGGCTGGCTACACCTTC. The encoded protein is CASKYRGLEAGYTF.

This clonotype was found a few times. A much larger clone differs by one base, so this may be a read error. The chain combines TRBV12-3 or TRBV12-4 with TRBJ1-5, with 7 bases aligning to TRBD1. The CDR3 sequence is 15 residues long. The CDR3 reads CAGSLALQGNQPQHF. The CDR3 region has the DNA TGTGCCGGCAGTTTAGCGTTACAGGGGAATCAGCCCCAGCATTTT.